The clone carrying this TCR beta chain was seen only a few times. As yet, its antigen is unknown. The time point was: patch test 1, 2 weeks after DPC sensitization. Treatment of the sample: therapeutic diphenylcyclopropenone sensitization with weekly scalp DPC. This entry comes from a study of human T cells and chemical hapten exposure. About the research overall: While the approximately 23-week study was under way, patients received diphenylcyclopropenone on the scalp every week.

The CDR3 totals 14 residues. The V gene's germline CDR1 is MDHEN and CDR2 SYDVKM. V lost 5 bases and J lost 3, with 11 bases in between. Separate cDNA molecules received unique molecular identifiers, which the library attached to them. TCRdb independently ran MiXCR on the RACE reads; one entry per CDR3 protein. This repertoire shows about 120,000 distinct CDR3 sequences, roughly an eighth found once; its top ten account for less than 0.95%. Study-level findings and limits: Versus controls, expanded TCRs had significantly more large CDR3 similarity clusters.

Sample: whole blood, taken in connection with sensitization to the hapten diphenylcyclopropenone (DPC). The clonotype was recovered from a man aged 18 to 30 with alopecia areata. Some clones in this sample may be carry-over from other donors' samples. This sequence joins TRBV28 and TRBJ1-5; perhaps TRBD1 as D (5 bases). The CDR3 region is CASSPRQYNQPQHF. DNA of the CDR3: TGTGCCAGCAGTCCCCGACAGTACAATCAGCCCCAGCATTTT. Drawing the rest from reference TRBV28 and TRBJ1-5, the complete variable domain is DVKVTQSSRYLVKRTGEKVFLECVQDMDHENMFWYRQDPGLGLRLIYFSYDVKMKEKGDIPEGYSVSREKKERFSLILESASTNQTSMYLCASSPRQYNQPQHFGDGTRLSIL.